Below are 28 T cell receptor beta chains sequenced from a single sample in a study of blood T cell repertoires in COVID-19. Assay: immunoSEQ multiplex PCR; the TCRdb copy retains only in-frame clones and omits some. The table records about 60,000 clones, around 80% of them present only once. Sequenced sample: peripheral blood. Receptor source: a human donor in a cohort sampled during active COVID-19.

This clone was counted a few times. The chain links TRBV21-1 to TRBJ1-1; no check of the table's D call, TRBD1, against the DNA was made. TRBV21-1 is recorded as a pseudogene. The CDR3 is 14 residues long. The CDR3 region is CASSCTGPGTEAFF. In nucleotides, the CDR3 is TGTGCCAGCAGCTGCACAGGGCCCGGCACTGAAGCTTTCTTT.

The chain combines TRBV28 with TRBJ1-6; no clear D. The CDR3 spans 13 residues. Germline V gene sequence: CDR1 MDHEN, CDR2 SYDVKM. V gave up 7 bases and J gave up 13 bases, with 17 bases separating them. CDR3 DNA: TGTGCCAGCATCCCTAGGAGGGCTTCGCCCCTCCACTTT. It translates to CASIPRRASPLHF.

This clone has more than one count but fewer than ten. The CDR3 protein is CASSLWIGTGGNQPQHF. The CDR3 DNA is TGTGCCAGCAGCTTGTGGATAGGGACAGGGGGGAATCAGCCCCAGCATTTT. The rearrangement uses TRBV5-5 and TRBJ1-5; TRBD1 agrees at 11 bases. The germline gives CDR1 SGHKS, CDR2 YYEKEE (reference sequence). Trimming took 1 base from V and 4 from J; bases not matched to a gene: 7. The CDR3 consists of 17 residues.

A single count supports this clone. The chain joins TRBV2 to TRBJ1-1, with D unresolved. Between the trimmed V and J ends, which lost 4 bases and 4 bases, there was a span of 16 bases. The CDR3 contains 15 residues. Germline V gene data show CDR1 as SNHLY and CDR2 as FYNNEI. The CDR3 reads CASSAREGISTEAFF. CDR3 bases: TGTGCCAGCAGTGCAAGGGAGGGTATTAGCACTGAAGCTTTCTTT.

V is TRBV29-1 and J is TRBJ1-1; D remains ambiguous. Germline V gene sequence: CDR1 SQVTM, CDR2 ANQGSEA. Trimming took 7 bases from V and 4 from J, leaving 16 bases between them. This CDR3 spans 13 amino acids. CDR3 residues: CSAWGDLGTEAFF. CDR3 coding DNA: TGCAGCGCGTGGGGAGATTTGGGCACTGAAGCTTTCTTT.

This clone ranks as medium-sized. The chain employs TRBV29-1 and TRBJ2-5; D ambiguous. Germline CDR1 reads SQVTM; CDR2 reads ANQGSEA. The CDR3 loop spans 13 amino acids. Trimming shortened V by 1 base and J by 10 bases, and 16 bases separated the two germline ends. This CDR3 is CSVEVMYDPHQYF. CDR3 DNA: TGCAGCGTTGAAGTTATGTATGATCCACACCAGTACTTC.

V and J are TRBV7-9 and TRBJ2-2, with TRBD2 as a possible D gene (5 bases). V was shortened by 4 bases and J by 6 bases, with 9 bases between the two germline ends. The CDR3 length is 13 residues. The germline gives CDR1 SEHNR, CDR2 FQNEAQ (reference sequence). The CDR3 bases are TGTGCCAGCAGCTCGGACTGGGCCGGGGAGCTGTTTTTT. Its translation: CASSSDWAGELFF.

The gene calls are TRBV7-3 and TRBJ2-1; possible D gene TRBD1, 5 bases. The CDR3 consists of 16 residues. Germline assignment: CDR1 SGHTA and CDR2 FQGTGA. Trimming removed 5 bases at V and 5 bases at J, with 19 bases between. Written as DNA, the CDR3 is TGTGCCAGCAGCCAAAGGGGCCCCCCGATTAACAATGAGCAGTTCTTC. It specifies CASSQRGPPINNEQFF.

Judged by abundance, this clone is medium-sized (0.01 to 0.1%). Other DNA sequences in this specimen translate into the identical CDR3. The rearrangement joins TRBV27 to TRBJ1-2, with 11 positions matching TRBD1. The CDR3 runs to 14 residues. The germline V gene encodes CDR1 MNHEY and CDR2 SMNVEV (reference sequence). The V gene end was trimmed by 2 bases and the J gene end by 6 bases; junction bases not matched to a gene: 2. Here the CDR3 reads CASSLLGQGDGYTF. CDR3 nucleotide sequence: TGTGCCAGCAGTTTACTGGGACAGGGGGATGGCTACACCTTC.

The CDR3 DNA reads TGTGCCAGCTCACCACCGACAGGGGTCAACTACGAGCAGTACTTC. Encoded protein: CASSPPTGVNYEQYF. The V gene is TRBV18, the J gene TRBJ2-7; TRBD1 aligns across 8 bases. V dropped 0 bases and J dropped 3; count of bases not matched to a gene: 4. CDR1 and CDR2 (germline): KGHSH, LQKENI. The CDR3 is made up of 15 amino acids.

The chain joins TRBV4-1 to TRBJ2-7, with no clear D. The CDR3 is 13 amino acids. The V end was cut by 4 bases, the J end by 3 bases, with 10 bases between. From germline, CDR1 is MGHRA and CDR2 YSYEKL. CDR3 amino acids: CASSPYAGYEQYF. CDR3 DNA: TGCGCCAGCAGCCCCTATGCCGGCTACGAGCAGTACTTC.

This clone was recorded only once. This chain connects TRBV12-3 or TRBV12-4 to TRBJ2-5, with D uncertain. The CDR3 covers 13 residues. The V gene lost 7 bases and the J gene lost 5 bases, with 14 bases spanning the gap. The CDR3 loop is CASKLTDGETQYF. Written as DNA, the CDR3 is TGTGCCAGCAAATTAACCGACGGGGAGACCCAGTACTTC.

This clone showed up just once. The chain employs TRBV29-1 and TRBJ2-3; D uncertain. Germline lookup yields CDR1 SQVTM and CDR2 ANQGSEA. CDR3 length: 13 amino acids. Trimming cost V 3 bases and J 1 base, with 8 bases left between them. The CDR3 region has the DNA TGCAGCGTTGAGTTCGGTGGCACAGATACGCAGTATTTT. Its protein is CSVEFGGTDTQYF.

This clone occurred many times. The V call is TRBV19, the J call TRBJ2-2, with TRBD2 matching over 9 bases. The CDR3 is 16 residues long. Germline CDR1 is LNHDA and CDR2 is SQIVND (reference sequence). V lost 4 bases to trimming and J lost 1 base; unmatched junction nucleotides: 4. The CDR3 loop is CASSTIAGVNTGELFF. DNA of the CDR3: TGTGCCAGTAGTACGATAGCGGGAGTGAACACCGGGGAGCTGTTTTTT.

This clone was counted between two and nine times. The genes are TRBV19 and TRBJ2-2; 13 nucleotides match TRBD2. Trimming removed 6 bases from V and 7 bases from J; junction bases left unmatched: 8. The germline CDR1 and CDR2 sequences are LNHDA and SQIVND (reference sequence). This CDR3 has 16 amino acids. The CDR3 protein is CASRPLAGGADGELFF. DNA for the CDR3: TGTGCCAGTAGACCACTAGCGGGAGGGGCTGACGGGGAGCTGTTTTTT.

V usage is TRBV24-1 and J usage is TRBJ1-1; D ambiguous. The CDR3 has 13 residues. From germline, CDR1 is KGHDR and CDR2 SFDVKD. With 5 bases removed from V and 2 bases from J, the gap between germline ends came to 8 bases. The CDR3, as DNA: TGTGCCACCAGTGGTGGGCTAAACACTGAAGCTTTCTTT. Translated, it gives CATSGGLNTEAFF.

V and J are TRBV14 and TRBJ2-1; 8 bases fit TRBD1. In germline, CDR1 is SGHDN, CDR2 FVKESK. The CDR3 consists of 17 residues. With V trimmed by 4 bases and J by 6 bases, 14 bases remained unmatched. The chain's CDR3 is CASSRRTGSKLSNEQFF. The CDR3 DNA is TGTGCCAGCAGCCGCCGGACAGGGTCAAAATTGAGCAATGAGCAGTTCTTC.

This chain uses TRBV2 with TRBJ1-1, with D uncertain. CDR1 and CDR2 from the germline V gene are SNHLY and FYNNEI. V was clipped by 8 bases and J by 0 bases, with 10 bases between them. This CDR3 contains 13 residues. The CDR3 nucleotides are TGTGCCAGCGGAGGGTGGGTGAACACTGAAGCTTTCTTT. Translating gives CASGGWVNTEAFF. Drawing the rest from reference TRBV2 and TRBJ1-1, the complete variable domain is EPEVTQTPSHQVTQMGQEVILRCVPISNHLYFYWYRQILGQKVEFLVSFYNNEISEKSEIFDDQFSVERPDGSNFTLKIRSTKLEDSAMYFCASGGWVNTEAFFGQGTRLTVV.

V gene TRBV10-3 combines with J gene TRBJ1-3; D gene ambiguous. Germline CDR1 is ENHRY and CDR2 is SYGVKD. The germline V and J ends were trimmed by 10 bases and 0 bases, with 19 bases remaining between them. This CDR3 contains 16 residues. In DNA, the CDR3 is TGTGCCACCCGGGTGGAGGGCTCCATCTCTGGAAACACCATATATTTT. As protein: CATRVEGSISGNTIYF.

This chain's CDR3 is CASSSLGLAVYEQYF. The CDR3 DNA is TGTGCCAGCAGTTCCCTCGGGCTAGCGGTCTACGAGCAGTACTTC. The chain couples TRBV11-2 to TRBJ2-7, with 7 bases fitting TRBD2. CDR3 length: 15 residues. Germline trimming cut 6 bases from V and 3 bases from J; bases unmatched to any gene: 11. Germline loops: CDR1 SGHAT, CDR2 FQNNGV.

This clone has just one count. V usage is TRBV6-5 and J usage is TRBJ2-1; TRBD2 matches at 11 bases. J lost 7 bases, V lost 10 bases, and 6 bases had no gene match. Germline CDR1 reads MNHEY; CDR2 reads SVGAGI. The CDR3 consists of 13 residues. The CDR3 here is CAISGRGGNEQFF. In DNA form, the CDR3 reads TGTGCCATTAGCGGGAGGGGAGGAAATGAGCAGTTCTTC.

This chain joins TRBV13 and TRBJ2-4; perhaps TRBD2 as D (6 bases). The CDR3 loop spans 15 amino acids. V lost 9 bases and J lost 1, with 16 bases in between. Germline V gene lookup returns CDR1 PRHDT and CDR2 FYEKMQ (reference sequence). The CDR3 nucleotides read TGTGCCAGTACAATTGGGGGGTCGGCCAAAAACATTCAGTACTTC. Protein product: CASTIGGSAKNIQYF. Combining the CDR3 with reference TRBV13 and TRBJ2-4 gives the whole variable domain AAGVIQSPRHLIKEKRETATLKCYPIPRHDTVYWYQQGPGQDPQFLISFYEKMQSDKGSIPDRFSAQQFSDYHSELNMSSLELGDSALYFCASTIGGSAKNIQYFGAGTRLSVL.

This clone was seen once. The rearrangement joins TRBV19 to TRBJ2-2; possibly TRBD2 for D (7 bases). Looked up from germline, CDR1 is LNHDA and CDR2 is SQIVND (reference sequence). V lost 3 bases to trimming and J lost 4 bases, with 12 bases between them. The CDR3 has 15 amino acids. This CDR3 reads CASSMAGAGTGELFF. In nucleotides, the CDR3 is TGTGCCAGTAGTATGGCGGGGGCGGGCACCGGGGAGCTGTTTTTT. Full variable domain (rest looked up from reference TRBV19 and TRBJ2-2): DGGITQSPKYLFRKEGQNVTLSCEQNLNHDAMYWYRQDPGQGLRLIYYSQIVNDFQKGDIAEGYSVSREKKESFPLTVTSAQKNPTAFYLCASSMAGAGTGELFFGEGSRLTVL.

This chain joins TRBV10-1 and TRBJ2-5; D possibly corresponds to TRBD1 (6 bases). Germline loops: CDR1 WNHNN, CDR2 SYGVQD (reference sequence). This CDR3 has 12 residues. The V end was cut by 8 bases, the J end by 5 bases, with 12 bases between. The CDR3 bases are TGCGCCAGCCAGGGGTCCCGGGAGACCCAGTACTTC. This gives the protein CASQGSRETQYF.

The V gene is TRBV9, the J gene TRBJ2-7; 11 bases match TRBD1. CDR1 is SGDLS and CDR2 is YYNGEE in the germline V gene. With V trimmed by 2 bases and J by 3 bases, 4 bases remained unmatched. The CDR3 runs 15 residues. CDR3: CASSVGQGAFYEQYF. CDR3 DNA: TGTGCCAGCAGCGTTGGACAGGGGGCTTTCTACGAGCAGTACTTC. Full variable domain (remainder filled in from reference TRBV9 and TRBJ2-7): DSGVTQTPKHLITATGQRVTLRCSPRSGDLSVYWYQQSLDQGLQFLIQYYNGEERAKGNILERFSAQQFPDLHSELNLSSLELGDSALYFCASSVGQGAFYEQYFGPGTRLTVT.

The CDR3, as DNA: TGTGCCAGCACCCAACAGGGGACCCAGTACTTC. Protein: CASTQQGTQYF. The V and J genes are TRBV28 and TRBJ2-5; D may be TRBD1 (6 bases). The CDR3 consists of 11 residues. Germline V gene data show CDR1 as MDHEN and CDR2 as SYDVKM. V lost 7 bases and J lost 7, with 10 bases in between.

The V call is TRBV3-1 (or the pseudogene TRBV3-2), the J call TRBJ2-7, with 9 bases aligning to TRBD1. CDR3 length: 16 residues. The germline CDR1 and CDR2 sequences are LGHDT and YNNKEL (reference sequence). The V segment lost 2 bases and the J segment 7 bases; nucleotides outside the gene matches: 12. The CDR3 loop reads CASSQSYGTGSWEQYF. The CDR3, as DNA: TGTGCCAGCAGCCAATCCTACGGGACAGGGTCGTGGGAGCAGTACTTC.

The chain is built from TRBV28 and TRBJ1-2; possible D gene TRBD1, 6 bases. There are 18 residues in the CDR3. The V gene's germline CDR1 is MDHEN and CDR2 SYDVKM. Trimming pared 3 bases from V and 1 base from J, leaving 21 bases between. CDR3 sequence (DNA): TGTGCCAGCAGTTTTGGGGGGGCGGACACACAGCTTAACTATGGCTACACCTTC. Residues: CASSFGGADTQLNYGYTF.